This T cell receptor (beta chain) was captured in a study of T cell repertoires in cytomegalovirus infection. Study summary: It can be stated that public TCR beta signatures indicated CMV infection as well as a matching HLA type.

Trimming left V 3 bases short and J 4 bases short, with 15 bases between. CDR3 length equals 15 residues. Germline V CDR1 and CDR2: SEHNR, FQNEAQ (reference sequence). For this clonotype: Its antigen is currently unknown.

TCRdb ran MiXCR on the reads and lists one entry per CDR3 protein. This sample has roughly 570,000 distinct CDR3 sequences, with 40% found just once. The clonotype was recovered from a human donor in good health (CMV status not recorded). Some clones in this sample may be carry-over from other donors' samples. The specimen was cultured PBMCs, collected from culture after CMV antigen stimulation. The chain carries TRBV7-9 and TRBJ1-2, with D perhaps matching TRBD1 (5 bases). The CDR3 protein is CASSLGTVLLYGYTF. The CDR3 bases are TGTGCCAGCAGCTTGGGGACGGTCCTACTCTATGGCTACACCTTC.